These 3 T cell receptor beta chains originate from one sample sequenced in a study of immune cell composition in non-small cell lung cancer. Assay: immunoSEQ multiplex PCR; the TCRdb copy retains only in-frame clones and omits some. Among 2,900 or so clones listed, roughly four fifths were seen once. Normal lung sampling was at least 3 cm from the tumour, as distant as possible. This sample was shared with a second study, whose subject was CD4 T cells in lung cancer.

The sample consisted of non-adjacent lung tissue. These receptors were collected from a human donor with non-small cell lung cancer.

This clone was observed a handful of times. V gene TRBV6-5 combines with J gene TRBJ1-2; D possibly corresponds to TRBD1 (6 bases). CDR1 MNHEY and CDR2 SVGAGI come from the germline V gene. The CDR3 runs 15 residues. The V gene lost 2 bases and the J gene lost 0 bases, with 10 bases spanning the gap. The chain's CDR3 is CASSYAAGANYGYTF. The CDR3 DNA follows: TGTGCCAGCAGTTACGCGGCAGGGGCTAACTATGGCTACACCTTC.

This sequence joins TRBV29-1 and TRBJ1-2, with 8 bases aligning to TRBD1. The CDR3 consists of 13 residues. Germline V gives CDR1 SQVTM, CDR2 ANQGSEA. V shed 7 bases and J 0 bases; nucleotides not matched to a gene: 4. CDR3 protein: CSADRGANYGYTF. The CDR3 DNA reads TGCAGCGCTGACAGGGGCGCTAACTATGGCTACACCTTC. Filled out from reference TRBV29-1 and TRBJ1-2, the complete variable domain reads SAVISQKPSRDICQRGTSLTIQCQVDSQVTMMFWYRQQPGQSLTLIATANQGSEATYESGFVIDKFPISRPNLTFSTLTVSNMSPEDSSIYLCSADRGANYGYTFGSGTRLTVV.

By its share, this clone is medium-sized. The chain is built from TRBV27 and TRBJ2-7; D perhaps matches TRBD2 (5 bases). The CDR3 runs 12 residues. The germline gives CDR1 MNHEY, CDR2 SMNVEV (reference sequence). V dropped 6 bases and J dropped 6 bases, with 12 bases sitting between them. CDR3 DNA: TGTGCCAGCAGCCCTACTAGTGCCGAGCAGTACTTC. This sequence encodes CASSPTSAEQYF.